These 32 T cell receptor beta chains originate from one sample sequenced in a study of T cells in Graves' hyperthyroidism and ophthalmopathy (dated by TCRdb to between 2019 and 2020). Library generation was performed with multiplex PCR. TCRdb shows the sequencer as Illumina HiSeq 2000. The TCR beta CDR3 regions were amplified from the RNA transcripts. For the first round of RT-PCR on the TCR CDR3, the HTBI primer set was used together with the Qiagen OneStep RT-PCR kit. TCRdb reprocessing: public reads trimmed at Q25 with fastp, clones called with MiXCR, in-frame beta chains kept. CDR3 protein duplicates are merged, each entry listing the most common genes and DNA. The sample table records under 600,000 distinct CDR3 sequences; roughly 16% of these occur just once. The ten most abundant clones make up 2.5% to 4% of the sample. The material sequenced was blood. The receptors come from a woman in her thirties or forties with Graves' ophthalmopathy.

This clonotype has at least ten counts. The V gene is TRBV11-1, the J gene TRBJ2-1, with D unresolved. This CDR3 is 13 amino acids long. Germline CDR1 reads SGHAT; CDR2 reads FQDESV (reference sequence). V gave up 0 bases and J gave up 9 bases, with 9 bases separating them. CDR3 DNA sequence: TGTGCCAGCAGCTTAGCGAAGTTTGGTGAGCAGTTCTTC. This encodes CASSLAKFGEQFF.

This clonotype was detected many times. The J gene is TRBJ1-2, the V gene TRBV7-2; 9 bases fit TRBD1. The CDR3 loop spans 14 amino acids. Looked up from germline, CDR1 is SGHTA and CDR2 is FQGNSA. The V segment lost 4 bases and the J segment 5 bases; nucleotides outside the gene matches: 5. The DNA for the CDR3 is TGTGCCAGCAGCTCCCGGGACAGGGTATATGGCTACACCTTC. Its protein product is CASSSRDRVYGYTF. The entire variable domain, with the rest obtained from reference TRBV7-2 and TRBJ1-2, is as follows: GAGVSQSPSNKVTEKGKDVELRCDPISGHTALYWYRQSLGQGLEFLIYFQGNSAPDKSGLPSDRFSAERTGGSVSTLTIQRTQQEDSAVYLCASSSRDRVYGYTFGSGTRLTVV.

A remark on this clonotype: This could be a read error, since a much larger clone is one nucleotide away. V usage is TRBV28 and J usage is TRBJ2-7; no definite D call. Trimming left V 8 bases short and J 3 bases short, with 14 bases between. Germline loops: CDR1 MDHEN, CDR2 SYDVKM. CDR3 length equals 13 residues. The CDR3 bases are TGTGCCAGCGGTCTCGAGGTAGGCTACGAGCAGTACTTC. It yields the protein CASGLEVGYEQYF.

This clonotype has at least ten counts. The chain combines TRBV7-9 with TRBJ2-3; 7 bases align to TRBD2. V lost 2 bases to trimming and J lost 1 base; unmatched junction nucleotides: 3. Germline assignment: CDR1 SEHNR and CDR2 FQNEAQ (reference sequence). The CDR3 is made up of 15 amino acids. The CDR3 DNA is TGTGCCAGCAGCTTATGGCGGGAGCGCACAGATACGCAGTATTTT. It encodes CASSLWRERTDTQYF.

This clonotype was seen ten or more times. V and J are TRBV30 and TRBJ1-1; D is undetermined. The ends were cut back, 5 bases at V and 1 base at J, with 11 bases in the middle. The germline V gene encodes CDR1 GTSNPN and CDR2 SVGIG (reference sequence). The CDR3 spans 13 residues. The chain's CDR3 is CAWRERKNTEAFF. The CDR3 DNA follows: TGTGCCTGGCGGGAGAGGAAGAACACTGAAGCTTTCTTT.

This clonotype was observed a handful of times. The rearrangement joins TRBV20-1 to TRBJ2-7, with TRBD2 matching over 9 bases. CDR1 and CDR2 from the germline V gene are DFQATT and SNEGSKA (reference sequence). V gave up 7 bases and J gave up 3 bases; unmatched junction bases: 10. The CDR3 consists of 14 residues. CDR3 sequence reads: CSVYGVAGDYEQYF. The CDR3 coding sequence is TGCAGTGTCTACGGGGTAGCGGGAGACTACGAGCAGTACTTC.

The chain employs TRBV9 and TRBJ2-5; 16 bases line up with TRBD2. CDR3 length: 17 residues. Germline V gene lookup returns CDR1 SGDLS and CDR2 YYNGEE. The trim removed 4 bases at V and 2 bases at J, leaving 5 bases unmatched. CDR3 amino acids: CASSPWGLAGGQETQYF. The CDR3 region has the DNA TGTGCCAGCAGCCCCTGGGGACTAGCGGGGGGGCAAGAGACCCAGTACTTC.

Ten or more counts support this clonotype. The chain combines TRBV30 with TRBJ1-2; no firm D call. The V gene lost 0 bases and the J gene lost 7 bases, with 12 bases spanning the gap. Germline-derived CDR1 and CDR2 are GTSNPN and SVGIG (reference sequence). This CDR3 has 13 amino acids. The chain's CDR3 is CAWSVPRAGGYTF. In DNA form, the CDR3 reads TGTGCCTGGAGTGTTCCCCGAGCGGGTGGCTACACCTTC.

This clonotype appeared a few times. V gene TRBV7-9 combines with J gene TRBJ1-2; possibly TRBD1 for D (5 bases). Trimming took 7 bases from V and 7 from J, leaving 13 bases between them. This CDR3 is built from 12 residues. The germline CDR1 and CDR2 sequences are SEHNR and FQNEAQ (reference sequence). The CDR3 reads CASKGRESGYTF. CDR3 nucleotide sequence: TGTGCCAGCAAGGGCAGGGAGAGTGGCTACACCTTC.

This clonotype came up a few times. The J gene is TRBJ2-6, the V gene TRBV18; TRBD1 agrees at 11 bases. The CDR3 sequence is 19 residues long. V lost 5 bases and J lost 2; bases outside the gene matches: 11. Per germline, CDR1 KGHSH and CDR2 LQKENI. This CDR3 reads CASSWTGGGFGAGANVLTF. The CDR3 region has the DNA TGTGCCAGCTCATGGACAGGGGGCGGTTTCGGAGCTGGGGCCAACGTCCTGACTTTC. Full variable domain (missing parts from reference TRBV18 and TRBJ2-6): NAGVMQNPRHLVRRRGQEARLRCSPMKGHSHVYWYRQLPEEGLKFMVYLQKENIIDESGMPKERFSAEFPKEGPSILRIQQVVRGDSAAYFCASSWTGGGFGAGANVLTFGAGSRLTVL.

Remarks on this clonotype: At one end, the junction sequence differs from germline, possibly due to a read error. The CDR3 DNA reads as TGTGCCACCCAGAGTGTTTTCGAGTTCGGGACAGGGGATGAGCAGCTCTTC. This encodes CATQSVFEFGTGDEQLF. This chain connects TRBV19 to TRBJ2-1, with 10 bases aligning to TRBD1. This CDR3 contains 17 residues. Germline values: CDR1 LNHDA, CDR2 SQIVND (reference sequence).

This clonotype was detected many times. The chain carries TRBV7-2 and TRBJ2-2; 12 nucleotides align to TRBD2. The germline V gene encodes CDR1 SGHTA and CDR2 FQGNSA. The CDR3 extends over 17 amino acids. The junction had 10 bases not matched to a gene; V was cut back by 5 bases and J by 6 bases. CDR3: CASSTNKGTSGPGELFF. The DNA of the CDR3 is TGTGCCAGCAGCACGAACAAGGGGACTAGCGGGCCCGGGGAGCTGTTTTTT.

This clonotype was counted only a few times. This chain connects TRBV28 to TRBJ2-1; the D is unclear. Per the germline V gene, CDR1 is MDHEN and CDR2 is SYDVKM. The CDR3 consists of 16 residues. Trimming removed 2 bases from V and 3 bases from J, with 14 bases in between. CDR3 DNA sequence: TGTGCCAGCAGTTTAACCCCTACTCTAAGCTACAATGAGCAGTTCTTC. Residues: CASSLTPTLSYNEQFF. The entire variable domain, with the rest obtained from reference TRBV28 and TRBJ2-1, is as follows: DVKVTQSSRYLVKRTGEKVFLECVQDMDHENMFWYRQDPGLGLRLIYFSYDVKMKEKGDIPEGYSVSREKKERFSLILESASTNQTSMYLCASSLTPTLSYNEQFFGPGTRLTVL.

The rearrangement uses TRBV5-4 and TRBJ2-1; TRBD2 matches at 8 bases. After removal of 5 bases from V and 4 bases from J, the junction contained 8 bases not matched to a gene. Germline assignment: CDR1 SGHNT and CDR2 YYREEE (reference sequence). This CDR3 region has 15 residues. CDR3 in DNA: TGTGCCAGCAGGGCACGGGGGGGCAGATACAATGAGCAGTTCTTC. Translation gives CASRARGGRYNEQFF.

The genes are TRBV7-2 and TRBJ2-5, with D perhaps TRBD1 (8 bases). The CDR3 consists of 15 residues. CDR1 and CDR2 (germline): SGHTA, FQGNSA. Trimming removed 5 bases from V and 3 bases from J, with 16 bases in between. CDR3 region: CASSTWTGREETQYF. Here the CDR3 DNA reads TGTGCCAGCAGCACGTGGACAGGGAGGGAAGAGACCCAGTACTTC.

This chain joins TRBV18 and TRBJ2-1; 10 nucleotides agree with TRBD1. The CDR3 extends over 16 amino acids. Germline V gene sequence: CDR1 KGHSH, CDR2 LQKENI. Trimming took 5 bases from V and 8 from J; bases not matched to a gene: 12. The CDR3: CASSAGTGVPGDEQFF. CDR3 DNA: TGTGCCAGCTCAGCCGGGACAGGGGTACCCGGGGATGAGCAGTTCTTC.

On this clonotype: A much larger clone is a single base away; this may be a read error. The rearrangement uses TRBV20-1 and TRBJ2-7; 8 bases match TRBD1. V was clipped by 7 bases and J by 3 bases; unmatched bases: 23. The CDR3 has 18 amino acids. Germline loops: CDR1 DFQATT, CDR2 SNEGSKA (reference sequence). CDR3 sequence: CSVITTLGTGYSLYEQYF. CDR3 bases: TGCAGTGTCATCACTACACTCGGGACAGGTTACTCCCTCTACGAGCAGTACTTC.

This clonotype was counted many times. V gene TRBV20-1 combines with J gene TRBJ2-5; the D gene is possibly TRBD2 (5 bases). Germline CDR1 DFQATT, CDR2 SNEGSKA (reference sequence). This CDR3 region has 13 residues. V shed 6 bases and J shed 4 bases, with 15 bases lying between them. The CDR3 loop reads CSAERDFGETQYF. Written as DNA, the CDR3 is TGCAGTGCCGAGAGGGATTTCGGAGAGACCCAGTACTTC.

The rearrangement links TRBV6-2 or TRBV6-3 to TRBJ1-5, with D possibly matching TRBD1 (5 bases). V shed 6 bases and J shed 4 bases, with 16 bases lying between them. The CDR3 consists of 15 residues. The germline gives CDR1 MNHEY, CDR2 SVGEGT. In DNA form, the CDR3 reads TGTGCCAGCAGGTCGGGGGAGGGGTCGAATCAGCCCCAGCATTTT. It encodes CASRSGEGSNQPQHF.

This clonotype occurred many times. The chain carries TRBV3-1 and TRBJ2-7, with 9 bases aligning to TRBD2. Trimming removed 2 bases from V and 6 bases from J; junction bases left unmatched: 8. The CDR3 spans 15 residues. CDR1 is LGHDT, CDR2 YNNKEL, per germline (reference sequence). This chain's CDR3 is CASSQRGGRAGEQYF. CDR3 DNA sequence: TGTGCCAGCAGCCAACGGGGCGGGAGGGCCGGCGAGCAGTACTTC.

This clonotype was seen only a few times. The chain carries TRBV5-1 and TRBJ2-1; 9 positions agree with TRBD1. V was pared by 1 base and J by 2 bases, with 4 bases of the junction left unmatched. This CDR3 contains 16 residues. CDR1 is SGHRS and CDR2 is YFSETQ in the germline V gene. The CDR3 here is CASSLRGQGAYNEQFF. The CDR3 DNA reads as TGCGCCAGCAGCTTGAGGGGACAGGGAGCCTACAATGAGCAGTTCTTC.

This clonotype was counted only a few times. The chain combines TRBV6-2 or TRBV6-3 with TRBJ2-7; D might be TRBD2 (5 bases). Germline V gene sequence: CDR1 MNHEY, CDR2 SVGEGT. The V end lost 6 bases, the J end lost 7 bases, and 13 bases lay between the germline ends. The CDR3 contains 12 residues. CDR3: CASRTERREQYF. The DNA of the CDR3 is TGTGCCAGCAGAACAGAGCGGCGGGAGCAGTACTTC.

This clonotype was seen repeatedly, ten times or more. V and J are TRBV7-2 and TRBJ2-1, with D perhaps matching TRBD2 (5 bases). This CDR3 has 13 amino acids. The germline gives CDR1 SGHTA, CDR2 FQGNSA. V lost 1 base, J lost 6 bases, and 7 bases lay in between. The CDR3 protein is CASSLGRSNEQFF. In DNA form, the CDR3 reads TGTGCCAGCAGCTTAGGGAGGAGCAATGAGCAGTTCTTC.

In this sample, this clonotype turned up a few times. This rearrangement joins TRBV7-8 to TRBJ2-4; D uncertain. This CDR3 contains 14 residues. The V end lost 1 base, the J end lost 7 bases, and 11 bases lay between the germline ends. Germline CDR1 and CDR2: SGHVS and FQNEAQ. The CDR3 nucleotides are TGTGCCAGCAGCTTAGAAGGTCCTATCAACATTCAGTACTTC. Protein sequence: CASSLEGPINIQYF.

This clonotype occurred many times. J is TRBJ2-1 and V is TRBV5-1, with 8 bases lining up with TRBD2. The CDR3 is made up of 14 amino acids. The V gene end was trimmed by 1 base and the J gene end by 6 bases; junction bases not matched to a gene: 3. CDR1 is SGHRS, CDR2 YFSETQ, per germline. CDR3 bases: TGCGCCAGCAGCTTGACGGGACTAGTCAATGAGCAGTTCTTC. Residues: CASSLTGLVNEQFF.

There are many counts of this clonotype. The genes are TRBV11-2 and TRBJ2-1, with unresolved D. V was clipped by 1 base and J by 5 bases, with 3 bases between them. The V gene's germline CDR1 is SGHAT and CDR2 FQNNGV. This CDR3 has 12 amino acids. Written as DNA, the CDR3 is TGTGCCAGCAGCTTAGTACACAATGAGCAGTTCTTC. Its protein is CASSLVHNEQFF.

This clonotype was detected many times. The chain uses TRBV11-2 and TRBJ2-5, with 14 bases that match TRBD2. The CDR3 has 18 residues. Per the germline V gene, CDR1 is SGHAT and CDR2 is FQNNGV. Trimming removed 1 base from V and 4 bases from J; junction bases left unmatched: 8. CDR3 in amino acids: CASSLAFWTSGRRETQYF. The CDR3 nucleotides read TGTGCCAGCAGCTTAGCATTTTGGACTAGCGGGAGGAGAGAGACCCAGTACTTC.

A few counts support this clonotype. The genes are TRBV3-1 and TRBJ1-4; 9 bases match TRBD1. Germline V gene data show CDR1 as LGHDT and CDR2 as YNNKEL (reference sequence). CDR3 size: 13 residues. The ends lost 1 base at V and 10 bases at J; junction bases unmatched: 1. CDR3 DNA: TGTGCCAGCAGCCAAGGACAGGGGGTAAAACTGTTTTTT. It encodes CASSQGQGVKLFF.

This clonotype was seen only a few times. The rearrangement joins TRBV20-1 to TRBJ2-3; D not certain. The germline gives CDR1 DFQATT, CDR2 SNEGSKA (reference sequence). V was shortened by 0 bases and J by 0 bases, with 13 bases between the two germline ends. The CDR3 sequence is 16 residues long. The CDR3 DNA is TGCAGTGCTAGAGATTTGGCAGGCCGTAGCACAGATACGCAGTATTTT. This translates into CSARDLAGRSTDTQYF.

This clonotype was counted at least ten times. In nucleotides, the CDR3 is TGTGCCAGCAGTTTTGAGGCAGGGGGGGGAGATACGCAGTATTTT. The encoded protein is CASSFEAGGGDTQYF. The chain combines TRBV12-3 or TRBV12-4 with TRBJ2-3; either TRBD1 or TRBD2 may supply D (7 bases each). This CDR3 region has 15 residues. V was cut by 3 bases and J by 5 bases, with 15 bases left in between.

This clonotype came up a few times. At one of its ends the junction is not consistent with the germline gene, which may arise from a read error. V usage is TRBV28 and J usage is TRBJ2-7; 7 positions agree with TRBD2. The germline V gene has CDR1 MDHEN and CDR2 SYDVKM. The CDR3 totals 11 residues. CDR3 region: CANSYGEGAYF. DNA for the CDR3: TGTGCCAACAGTTACGGGGAGGGAGCGTACTTC.

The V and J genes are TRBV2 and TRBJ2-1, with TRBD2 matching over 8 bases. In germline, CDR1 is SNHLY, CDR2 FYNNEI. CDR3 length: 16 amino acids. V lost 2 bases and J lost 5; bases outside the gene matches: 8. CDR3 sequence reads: CASSEMAGGKDNEQFF. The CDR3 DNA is TGTGCCAGCAGTGAAATGGCGGGAGGCAAGGACAATGAGCAGTTCTTC.